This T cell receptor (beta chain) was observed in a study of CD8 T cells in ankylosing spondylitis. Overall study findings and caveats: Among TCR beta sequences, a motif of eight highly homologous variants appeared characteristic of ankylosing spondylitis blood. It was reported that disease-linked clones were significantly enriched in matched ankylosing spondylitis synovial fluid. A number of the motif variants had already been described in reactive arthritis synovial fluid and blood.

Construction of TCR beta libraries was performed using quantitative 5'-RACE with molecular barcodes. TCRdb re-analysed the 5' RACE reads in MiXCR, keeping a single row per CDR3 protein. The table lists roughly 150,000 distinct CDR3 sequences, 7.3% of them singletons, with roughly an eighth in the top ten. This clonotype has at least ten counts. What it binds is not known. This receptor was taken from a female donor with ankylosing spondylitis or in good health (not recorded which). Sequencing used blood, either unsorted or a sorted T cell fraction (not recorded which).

For the CDR3, the DNA is TGTGCCAGCAGCCAAGACGGCAGGGTGACGGATACGCAGTATTTT. Encoded protein: CASSQDGRVTDTQYF. The V gene is TRBV3-1, the J gene TRBJ2-3, with D possibly being TRBD1 (5 bases). Germline values: CDR1 LGHDT, CDR2 YNNKEL (reference sequence). This CDR3 comprises 15 residues. Trimming left V 0 bases short and J 6 bases short, with 13 bases between.